This T cell receptor beta chain was documented in a study of cytotoxic CD8 clonotypes in ibrutinib-treated CLL. The wider study: After a median of approximately 68 months, 14 patients stayed remitted and roughly 12 progressed; responses had been partial in around 25 and complete in 2.

This clone was counted between two and nine times. Its antigen is as yet unknown. This CDR3 is built from 13 residues. The ends were cut back, 0 bases at V and 4 bases at J, with 4 bases in the middle. The V gene's germline CDR1 is LGHNA and CDR2 YNFKEQ. Sequencing was performed with immunoSEQ multiplex PCR; in TCRdb, only in-frame clones are kept and a portion is missing. The sample shows some 150,000 clones, 76% of them seen only once. Study findings and constraints: The study found clonality rose at ibrutinib response, then fell toward baseline at progression. Public clonotypes, an uncommon group, contracted or remained stable on treatment.

This chain links TRBV4-2 with TRBJ1-5; D is uncertain. The sample here was PBMCs, taken after 24 months of ibrutinib treatment. This clonotype was obtained from a human donor with chronic lymphocytic leukemia. CDR3 region: CASSQDGNQPQHF. DNA of the CDR3: TGTGCCAGCAGCCAAGATGGTAATCAGCCCCAGCATTTT.